This TCR beta chain was obtained from a study of early stage breast cancer tumors. Only in-frame clones appear in the TCRdb table, and some are missing; sequencing was by immunoSEQ multiplex PCR. Seen here are fewer than 30,000 clones, around three fifths observed once, and the top ten hold 8.5%. Germline trimming cut 8 bases from V and 0 bases from J; bases unmatched to any gene: 6. The CDR3 length is 16 residues. The V gene's germline CDR1 is LNHDA and CDR2 SQIVND (reference sequence). What was sequenced was breast tumor tissue. The chain recombines TRBV19 with TRBJ1-5; 11 nucleotides match TRBD1. The source of this sequence is a person aged 45 to 59 with breast cancer. CDR3 amino acids: CASRDRGYTSNQPQHF. In DNA form, the CDR3 reads TGTGCCAGTCGGGACAGGGGGTATACTAGCAATCAGCCCCAGCATTTT. The full variable domain, rest sourced from reference TRBV19 and TRBJ1-5, is DGGITQSPKYLFRKEGQNVTLSCEQNLNHDAMYWYRQDPGQGLRLIYYSQIVNDFQKGDIAEGYSVSREKKESFPLTVTSAQKNPTAFYLCASRDRGYTSNQPQHFGDGTRLSIL.